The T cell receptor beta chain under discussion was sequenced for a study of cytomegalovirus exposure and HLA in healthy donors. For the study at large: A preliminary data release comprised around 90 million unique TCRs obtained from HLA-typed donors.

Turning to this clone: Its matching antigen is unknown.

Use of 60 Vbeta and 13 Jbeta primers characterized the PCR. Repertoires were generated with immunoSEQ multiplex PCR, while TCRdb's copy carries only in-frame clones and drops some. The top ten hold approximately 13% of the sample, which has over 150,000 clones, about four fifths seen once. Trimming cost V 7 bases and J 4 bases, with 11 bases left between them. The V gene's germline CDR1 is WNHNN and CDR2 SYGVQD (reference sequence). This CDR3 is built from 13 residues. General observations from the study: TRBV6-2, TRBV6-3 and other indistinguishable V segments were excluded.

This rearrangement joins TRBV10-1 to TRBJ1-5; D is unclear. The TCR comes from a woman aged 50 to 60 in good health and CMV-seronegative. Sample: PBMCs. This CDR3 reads CASTPPGNQPQHF. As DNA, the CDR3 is TGCGCCAGCACTCCCCCGGGGAATCAGCCCCAGCATTTT.